This T cell receptor beta chain was profiled in a study of cytomegalovirus exposure and HLA in healthy donors. A multiplex PCR was run with 60 Vbeta primers and 13 Jbeta primers. The data were produced by immunoSEQ multiplex PCR, yet TCRdb's version contains in-frame clones alone and is incomplete. The sample has over 150,000 clones, around four fifths seen once. The CDR3 has 13 amino acids. V shed 2 bases, J shed 5 bases, and the junction held 2 bases outside the gene matches. CDR1 is SGHRS, CDR2 YFSETQ, per germline. Sequencing was performed on PBMCs. The chain employs TRBV5-1 and TRBJ1-1; 8 nucleotides agree with TRBD1. This sequence originates from a woman aged 45 to 65 in good health and CMV-seropositive. The CDR3 protein is CASSFGTGTEAFF. The DNA for the CDR3 is TGCGCCAGCAGCTTTGGGACAGGAACTGAAGCTTTCTTT.